The T cell receptor beta chain described here comes from a study of beta chain features in type 1 diabetes. Every bit of the isolated RNA underwent reverse transcription, so sequencing read expressed TCRB transcripts. The repertoire was sequenced with immunoSEQ multiplex PCR; TCRdb's copy has only in-frame clones and lacks some. The sample has over 150,000 clones; 7.5% to 8.5% are singletons. Trimming at V came to 5 bases and at J to 5 bases, leaving 6 bases not matched to a gene. Per germline, CDR1 LNHDA and CDR2 SQIVND (reference sequence). This CDR3 has 15 amino acids. General study findings and limits: Among all four CD4+ subsets, Type 1 diabetes patients had TCRB CDR3s that were moderately but significantly shorter.

This clone turned up a few times. Its antigen is not identified. This chain connects TRBV19 to TRBJ2-5, with TRBD2 matching over 12 bases. This clonotype originated in a man between 18 and 35 years old with type 1 diabetes. Specimen: central memory CD4+ T cells from blood. CDR3 sequence: CASSATTSGSETQYF. The CDR3 DNA is TGTGCCAGTAGTGCCACGACTAGCGGGAGTGAGACCCAGTACTTC.